The entry below gives a single TCR beta chain sequence along with its context. The antigen remains undetermined. The data were taken from a study of T cells in narcolepsy. Whole-study context: Donors had narcolepsy type 1 or type 2, or were healthy controls.

Study findings and constraints: Some memory CD4+ repertoires had no autoreactive clone sequences. Autoreactive HCRT-specific and TRIB2-specific clonotypes were marked in same-patient CSF-versus-blood CD4+ comparisons. Blood of same and different patients, but not healthy controls, reportedly held recurring autoreactive clonotypes.

The V end lost 2 bases, the J end lost 2 bases, and 13 bases lay between the germline ends. CDR1 MNHNY and CDR2 SVGAGI come from the germline V gene (reference sequence). The CDR3 has 16 residues. The assay was immunoSEQ multiplex PCR, and TCRdb's table has in-frame clones only and misses some. The table includes about 41,000 clones, 88% detected once. Material for sequencing was CD45RA- memory CD4+ T cells from PBMCs. The source of this sequence is a human donor with narcolepsy. The V call is TRBV6-6, the J call TRBJ1-5, with D unresolved. CDR3 coding DNA: TGTGCCAGCAGTTACCCCGAAAGCGCGGGCAATCAGCCCCAGCATTTT. This gives the protein CASSYPESAGNQPQHF.